This is a list of T cell receptor beta chains from one sample in a study of response to subunit inactivated influenza vaccine. TCRdb reprocessed the RT-PCR reads via MiXCR and lists one record per CDR3 protein. The top ten hold 9.5% to 13% of the sample, which has under 950,000 distinct CDR3 sequences, 21% seen once. This specimen was PBMCs from blood, taken roughly 5 days after vaccination. These receptors were taken from a man aged 45-65 years who received an inactivated influenza vaccine. The CDR3 runs from the conserved cysteine through the conserved F or W. The order of the fields is clone size, V gene, J gene, D gene, CDR3 protein, CDR3 DNA. D genes are given only for firm matches. Size values are once, few and many counts, or a class for expanded clones, and some rows have none.

few	TRBV11-2	TRBJ2-1	.	CASSYIALGNNEQFF	TGTGCCAGCAGCTATATAGCCCTAGGAAACAATGAGCAGTTCTTC
many	TRBV15	TRBJ2-7	.	CATSMRRSYEQYF	TGTGCCACCAGCATGCGGAGGTCCTACGAGCAGTACTTC
many	TRBV7-9	TRBJ1-2	.	CASFGDRVENYGYTF	TGTGCCAGCTTTGGGGACCGGGTCGAAAACTATGGCTACACCTTC
few	TRBV7-2	TRBJ2-3	.	CASRNGVLDTQYF	TGTGCCAGCAGAAACGGGGTATTAGATACGCAGTATTTT
.	TRBV5-5	TRBJ2-7	.	CASSPAGQGLEQYF	TGTGCCAGCAGCCCGGCCGGCCAGGGGCTCGAGCAGTACTTC
few	TRBV6-1	TRBJ1-3	.	CASSVTPRGSGNTIYF	TGTGCCAGCAGCGTGACTCCCCGGGGGTCTGGAAACACCATATATTTT
few	TRBV27	TRBJ1-1	.	CASSSQGDGTEAFF	TGTGCCAGCAGTTCCCAGGGTGATGGTACTGAAGCTTTCTTT
.	TRBV7-2	TRBJ2-5	.	CASSYLDRQETQYF	TGTGCCAGCAGCTACTTAGACAGACAAGAGACCCAGTACTTC
.	TRBV6-1	TRBJ2-7	.	CASIVEGGSYEQYF	TGTGCCAGCATCGTAGAAGGAGGAAGCTACGAGCAGTACTTC
.	TRBV6-2/TRBV6-3	TRBJ2-4	TRBD1	CASSDLTGVKNIQYF	TGTGCCAGCAGTGATCTAACAGGGGTCAAAAACATTCAGTACTTC
few	TRBV5-1	TRBJ1-2	.	CASSFSGSLNYGYTF	TGCGCCAGCAGCTTTTCTGGGAGTCTTAACTATGGCTACACCTTC
few	TRBV6-1	TRBJ2-7	.	CASSTSGLGAPNEQYF	TGTGCCAGCAGCACCTCCGGGCTAGGGGCCCCCAACGAGCAGTACTTC
few	TRBV9	TRBJ2-5	TRBD1	CASSPFGGQGRETQYF	TGTGCCAGCAGCCCATTTGGGGGACAGGGTAGGGAGACCCAGTACTTC
many	TRBV12-3/TRBV12-4	TRBJ2-5	TRBD1	CASSIGQGQGETQYF	TGTGCCAGCAGCATTGGACAGGGACAGGGAGAGACCCAGTACTTC
.	TRBV20-1	TRBJ2-3	TRBD1	CSARLTGGPTSTDTQYF	TGCAGTGCTAGGTTGACAGGGGGGCCGACTAGCACAGATACGCAGTATTTT
few	TRBV4-3	TRBJ2-7	TRBD2	CASSQDLGGSSYEQYF	TGCGCCAGCAGCCAAGATCTCGGCGGGAGCTCCTACGAGCAGTACTTC
few	TRBV6-5	TRBJ2-3	.	CASSYGSGGQNTQYF	TGTGCCAGCAGTTACGGGTCGGGGGGACAGAATACGCAGTATTTT
.	TRBV29-1	TRBJ2-3	.	CSGRPTGDTQYF	TGCAGCGGACGACCCACTGGGGATACGCAGTATTTT
.	TRBV20-1	TRBJ2-3	TRBD2	CSASRGGTSGSTDTQYF	TGCAGTGCTAGCCGGGGGGGGACTAGCGGGAGCACAGATACGCAGTATTTT
few	TRBV20-1	TRBJ2-7	TRBD2	CSAYRIAGGLSNYEQYF	TGCAGTGCTTACCGTATAGCGGGAGGGCTAAGTAATTACGAGCAGTACTTC
.	TRBV10-3	TRBJ1-3	.	CAISERTPGSGNTIYF	TGTGCCATCAGTGAAAGGACTCCCGGCTCTGGAAACACCATATATTTT
few	TRBV4-2	TRBJ2-6	TRBD2	CASSRSGAGRRTGANVLTF	TGTGCCAGCAGCCGTAGCGGGGCGGGGAGGAGGACGGGGGCCAACGTCCTGACTTTC
.	TRBV20-1	TRBJ1-5	.	CSASPGTNQPQHF	TGCAGTGCTAGCCCAGGGACTAATCAGCCCCAGCATTTT
.	TRBV28	TRBJ2-4	.	CASMGNIQYF	TGTGCCAGCATGGGAAACATTCAGTACTTC
.	TRBV29-1	TRBJ2-3	TRBD1	CSVQDRALSTDTQYF	TGCAGCGTCCAGGACAGGGCCTTAAGCACAGATACGCAGTATTTT
many	TRBV5-1	TRBJ1-1	TRBD1	CASSTDRGGTEAFF	TGCGCCAGCAGCACCGACAGGGGCGGGACTGAAGCTTTCTTT
few	TRBV19	TRBJ2-3	TRBD2	CASSSLAGGPVDTQYF	TGTGCCAGTAGTTCCCTAGCGGGAGGGCCTGTGGATACGCAGTATTTT
few	TRBV29-1	TRBJ2-6	.	CSVELEAGANVLTF	TGCAGCGTTGAGCTCGAGGCAGGGGCCAACGTCCTGACTTTC
few	TRBV4-3	TRBJ2-1	.	CASSQVSHLVGKQFF	TGCGCCAGCAGCCAAGTTAGCCACCTGGTCGGGAAGCAGTTCTTC
.	TRBV4-3	TRBJ2-5	TRBD2	CASSQEPSGGKETQYF	TGCGCCAGCAGCCAAGAACCGTCGGGGGGGAAAGAGACCCAGTACTTC
.	TRBV5-8	TRBJ2-1	.	CASSLLGGRHNEQFF	TGTGCCAGCAGCCTGTTAGGGGGGCGCCACAATGAGCAGTTCTTC
few	TRBV25-1	TRBJ2-3	.	CASSDKFGYTDTQYF	TGTGCCAGCAGTGATAAATTTGGGTACACAGATACGCAGTATTTT
few	TRBV12-3/TRBV12-4	TRBJ1-6	.	CASGTTVNNSPLHF	TGTGCCAGCGGAACGACAGTTAATAATTCACCCCTCCACTTT
few	TRBV4-2	TRBJ1-6	.	CASSQGIGAASPLHF	TGTGCCAGCAGCCAAGGTATAGGGGCGGCTTCACCCCTCCACTTT
few	TRBV7-2	TRBJ1-6	TRBD1	CASSLRTGSNSPLHF	TGTGCCAGCAGCTTACGGACAGGGAGTAATTCACCCCTCCACTTT
many	TRBV5-1	TRBJ1-5	TRBD1	CASSWTGGNQPQHF	TGCGCCAGCAGCTGGACAGGGGGCAATCAGCCCCAGCATTTT
few	TRBV12-3/TRBV12-4	TRBJ2-2	TRBD1	CASSLGTVSTGELFF	TGTGCCAGCAGTTTGGGGACAGTAAGCACCGGGGAGCTGTTTTTT